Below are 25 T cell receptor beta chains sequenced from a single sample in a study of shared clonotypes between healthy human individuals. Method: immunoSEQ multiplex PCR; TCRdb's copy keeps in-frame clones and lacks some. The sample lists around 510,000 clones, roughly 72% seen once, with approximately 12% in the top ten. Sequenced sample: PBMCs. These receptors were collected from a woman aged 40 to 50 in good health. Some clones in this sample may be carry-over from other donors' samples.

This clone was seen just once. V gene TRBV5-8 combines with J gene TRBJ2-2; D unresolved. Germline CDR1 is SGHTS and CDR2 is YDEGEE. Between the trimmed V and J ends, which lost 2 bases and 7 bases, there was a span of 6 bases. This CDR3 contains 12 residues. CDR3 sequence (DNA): TGTGCCAGCAGCTTATTTGACGGGGAGCTGTTTTTT. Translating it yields CASSLFDGELFF.

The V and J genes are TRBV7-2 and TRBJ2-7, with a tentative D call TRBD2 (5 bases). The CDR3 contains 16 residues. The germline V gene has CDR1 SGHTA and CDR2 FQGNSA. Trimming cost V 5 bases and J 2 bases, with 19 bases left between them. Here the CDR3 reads CASSRFLGSEPYEQYF. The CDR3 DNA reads TGTGCCAGCAGCCGCTTTCTAGGGAGCGAGCCCTACGAGCAGTACTTC.

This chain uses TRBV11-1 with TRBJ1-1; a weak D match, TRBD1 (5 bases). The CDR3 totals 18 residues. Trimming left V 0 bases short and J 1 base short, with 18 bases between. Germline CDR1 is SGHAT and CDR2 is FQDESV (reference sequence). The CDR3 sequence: CASSLALGGTQPNTEAFF. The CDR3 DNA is TGTGCCAGCAGCTTAGCTCTGGGGGGGACCCAACCGAACACTGAAGCTTTCTTT.

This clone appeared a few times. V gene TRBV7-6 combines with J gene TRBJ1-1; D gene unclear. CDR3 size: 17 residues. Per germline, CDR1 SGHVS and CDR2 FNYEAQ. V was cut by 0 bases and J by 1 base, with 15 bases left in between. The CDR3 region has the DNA TGTGCCAGCAGCTTAGCCGCCTATTCCGGAGCGAACACTGAAGCTTTCTTT. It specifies CASSLAAYSGANTEAFF.

This CDR3 reads CATSRGGGDSYEQYF. The CDR3 bases are TGTGCCACCAGCAGAGGGGGAGGGGATTCCTACGAGCAGTACTTC. The chain is built from TRBV15 and TRBJ2-7; 7 bases fit TRBD2. The germline gives CDR1 LNHNV, CDR2 YYDKDF (reference sequence). The V and J ends lost 1 base and 1 base, in that order; junction bases with no gene match: 4. The CDR3 totals 15 residues.

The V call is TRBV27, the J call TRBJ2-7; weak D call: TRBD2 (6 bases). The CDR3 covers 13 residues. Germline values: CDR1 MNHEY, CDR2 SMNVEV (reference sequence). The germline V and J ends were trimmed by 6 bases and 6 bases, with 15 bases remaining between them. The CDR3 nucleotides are TGTGCCAGCAGGACCCGACTAGATACCGAGCAGTACTTC. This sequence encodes CASRTRLDTEQYF.

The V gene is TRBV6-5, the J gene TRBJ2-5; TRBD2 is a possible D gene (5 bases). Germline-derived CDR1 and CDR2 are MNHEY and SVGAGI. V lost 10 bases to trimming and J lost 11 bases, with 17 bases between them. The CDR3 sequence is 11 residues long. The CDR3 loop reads CATRSRGAQYF. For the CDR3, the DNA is TGTGCCACCCGGTCCCGGGGAGCTCAGTACTTC.

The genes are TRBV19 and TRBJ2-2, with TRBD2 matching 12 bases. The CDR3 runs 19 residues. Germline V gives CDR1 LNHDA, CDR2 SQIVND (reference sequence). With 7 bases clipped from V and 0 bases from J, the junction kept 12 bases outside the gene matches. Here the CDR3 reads CASTPLAGGRDANTGELFF. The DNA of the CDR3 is TGTGCCAGTACCCCACTAGCGGGAGGTCGGGACGCGAACACCGGGGAGCTGTTTTTT.

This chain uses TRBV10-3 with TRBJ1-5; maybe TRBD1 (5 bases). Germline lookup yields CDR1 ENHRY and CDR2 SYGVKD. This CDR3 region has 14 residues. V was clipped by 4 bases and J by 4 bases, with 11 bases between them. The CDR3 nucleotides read TGTGCCATCAGTGGGGCAGGGAGGAATCAGCCCCAGCATTTT. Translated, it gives CAISGAGRNQPQHF.

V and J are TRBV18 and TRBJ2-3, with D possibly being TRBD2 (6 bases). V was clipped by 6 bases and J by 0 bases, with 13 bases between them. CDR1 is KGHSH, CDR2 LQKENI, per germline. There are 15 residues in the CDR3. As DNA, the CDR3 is TGTGCCAGCTCTAATCTAGCGCCTAGCACAGATACGCAGTATTTT. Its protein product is CASSNLAPSTDTQYF. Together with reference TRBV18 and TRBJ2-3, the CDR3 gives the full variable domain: NAGVMQNPRHLVRRRGQEARLRCSPMKGHSHVYWYRQLPEEGLKFMVYLQKENIIDESGMPKERFSAEFPKEGPSILRIQQVVRGDSAAYFCASSNLAPSTDTQYFGPGTRLTVL.

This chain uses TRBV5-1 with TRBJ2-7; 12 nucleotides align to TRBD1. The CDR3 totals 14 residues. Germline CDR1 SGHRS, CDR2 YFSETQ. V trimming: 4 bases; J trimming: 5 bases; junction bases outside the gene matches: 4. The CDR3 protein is CASSLGTGGDEQYF. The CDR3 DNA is TGCGCCAGCAGCCTAGGGACAGGGGGCGACGAGCAGTACTTC.

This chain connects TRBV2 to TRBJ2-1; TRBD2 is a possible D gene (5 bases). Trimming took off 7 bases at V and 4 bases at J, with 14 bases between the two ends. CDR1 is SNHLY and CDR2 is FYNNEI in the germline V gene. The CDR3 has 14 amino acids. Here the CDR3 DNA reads TGTGCCAGCAAGCGAGCGGAGAATTACAATGAGCAGTTCTTC. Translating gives CASKRAENYNEQFF.

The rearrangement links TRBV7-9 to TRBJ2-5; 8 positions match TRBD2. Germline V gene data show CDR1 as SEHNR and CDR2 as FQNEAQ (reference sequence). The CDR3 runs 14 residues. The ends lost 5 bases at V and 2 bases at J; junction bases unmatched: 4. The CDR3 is CASSPGGKQETQYF. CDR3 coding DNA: TGTGCCAGCAGCCCGGGGGGGAAACAAGAGACCCAGTACTTC.

The CDR3 loop reads CASRSGQDSPLHF. DNA of the CDR3: TGTGCCAGCAGGTCCGGACAGGACTCACCCCTCCACTTT. This sequence joins TRBV5-4 and TRBJ1-6; 7 bases line up with TRBD1. With 5 bases clipped from V and 10 bases from J, the junction kept 6 bases outside the gene matches. CDR3 length: 13 amino acids. Germline CDR1 is SGHNT and CDR2 is YYREEE (reference sequence).

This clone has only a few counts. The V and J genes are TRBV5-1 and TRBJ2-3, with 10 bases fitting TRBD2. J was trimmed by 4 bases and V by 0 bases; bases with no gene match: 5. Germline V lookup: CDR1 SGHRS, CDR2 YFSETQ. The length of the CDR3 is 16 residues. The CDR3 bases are TGCGCCAGCAGCTTGGTGCCTAGCGGGGGCCCAGATACGCAGTATTTT. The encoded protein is CASSLVPSGGPDTQYF.

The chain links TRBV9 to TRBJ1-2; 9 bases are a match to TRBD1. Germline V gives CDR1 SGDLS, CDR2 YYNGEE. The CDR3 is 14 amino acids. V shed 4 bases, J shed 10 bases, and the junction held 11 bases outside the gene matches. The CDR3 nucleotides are TGTGCCAGCAGCTCCCGGGACAGGGAAGATTCCTACACCTTC. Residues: CASSSRDREDSYTF.

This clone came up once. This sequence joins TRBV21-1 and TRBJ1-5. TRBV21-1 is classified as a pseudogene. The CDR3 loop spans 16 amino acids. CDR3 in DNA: TGTGCCAGCAGCAAAGTTCGGGCAGTATGGAATCAGCCCCAGCATTTT. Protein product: CASSKVRAVWNQPQHF.

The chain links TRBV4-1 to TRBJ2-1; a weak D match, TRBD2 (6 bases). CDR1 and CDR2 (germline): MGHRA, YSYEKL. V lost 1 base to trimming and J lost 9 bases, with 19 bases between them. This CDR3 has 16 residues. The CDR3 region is CASSQGALAPSPEQFF. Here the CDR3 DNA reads TGCGCCAGCAGCCAAGGCGCACTAGCCCCGAGCCCTGAGCAGTTCTTC.

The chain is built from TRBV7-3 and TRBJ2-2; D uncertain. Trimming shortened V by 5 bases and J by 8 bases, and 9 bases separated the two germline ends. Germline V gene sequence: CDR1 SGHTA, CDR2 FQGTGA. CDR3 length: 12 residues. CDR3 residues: CASSQESGELFF. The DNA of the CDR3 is TGTGCCAGCAGCCAAGAGAGTGGGGAGCTGTTTTTT.

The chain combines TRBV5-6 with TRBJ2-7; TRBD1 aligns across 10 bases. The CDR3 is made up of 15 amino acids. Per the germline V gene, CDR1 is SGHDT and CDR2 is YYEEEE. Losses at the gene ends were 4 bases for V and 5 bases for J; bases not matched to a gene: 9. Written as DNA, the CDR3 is TGTGCCAGCAGCCGCGCCGGGACAGGGGTAGACGAGCAGTACTTC. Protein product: CASSRAGTGVDEQYF.

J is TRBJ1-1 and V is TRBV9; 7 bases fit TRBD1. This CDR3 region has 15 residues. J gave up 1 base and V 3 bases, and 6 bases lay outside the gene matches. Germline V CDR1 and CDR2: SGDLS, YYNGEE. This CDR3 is CASSALRTGNTEAFF. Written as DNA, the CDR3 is TGTGCCAGCAGCGCCCTTCGGACAGGGAACACTGAAGCTTTCTTT. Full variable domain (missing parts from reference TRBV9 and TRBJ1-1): DSGVTQTPKHLITATGQRVTLRCSPRSGDLSVYWYQQSLDQGLQFLIQYYNGEERAKGNILERFSAQQFPDLHSELNLSSLELGDSALYFCASSALRTGNTEAFFGQGTRLTVV.

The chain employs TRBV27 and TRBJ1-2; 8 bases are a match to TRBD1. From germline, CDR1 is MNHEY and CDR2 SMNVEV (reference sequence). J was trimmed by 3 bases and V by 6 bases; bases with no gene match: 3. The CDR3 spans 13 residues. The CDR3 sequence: CASRRQGHYGYTF. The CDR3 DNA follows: TGTGCCAGCAGACGACAGGGGCACTATGGCTACACCTTC.

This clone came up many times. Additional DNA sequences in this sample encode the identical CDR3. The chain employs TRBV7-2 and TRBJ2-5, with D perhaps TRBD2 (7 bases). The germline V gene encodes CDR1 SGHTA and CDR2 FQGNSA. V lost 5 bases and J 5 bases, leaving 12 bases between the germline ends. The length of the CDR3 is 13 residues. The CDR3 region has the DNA TGTGCCAGCAGCAGGGGGGGTGAGGAGACCCAGTACTTC. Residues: CASSRGGEETQYF.

The CDR3 DNA reads as TGCGCCAGCAGCCCCCGGACAGGGTCCTACGAGCAGTACTTC. This sequence encodes CASSPRTGSYEQYF. V gene TRBV5-1 combines with J gene TRBJ2-7; TRBD1 matches 8 bases. Germline trimming cut 4 bases from V and 1 base from J; bases unmatched to any gene: 4. The CDR3 has 14 amino acids. From germline, CDR1 is SGHRS and CDR2 YFSETQ. Based on the CDR3 plus reference TRBV5-1 and TRBJ2-7, the full variable domain is KAGVTQTPRYLIKTRGQQVTLSCSPISGHRSVSWYQQTPGQGLQFLFEYFSETQRNKGNFPGRFSGRQFSNSRSEMNVSTLELGDSALYLCASSPRTGSYEQYFGPGTRLTVT.

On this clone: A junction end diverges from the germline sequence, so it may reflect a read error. The CDR3 nucleotides read TGTGCCAGCAGTCTTCCAGGGACAGGGACTTACCACTTC. Its translation is CASSLPGTGTYHF. The J gene is TRBJ1-2, the V gene TRBV28, with 9 bases lining up with TRBD1. The CDR3 covers 13 residues. Germline lookup yields CDR1 MDHEN and CDR2 SYDVKM.